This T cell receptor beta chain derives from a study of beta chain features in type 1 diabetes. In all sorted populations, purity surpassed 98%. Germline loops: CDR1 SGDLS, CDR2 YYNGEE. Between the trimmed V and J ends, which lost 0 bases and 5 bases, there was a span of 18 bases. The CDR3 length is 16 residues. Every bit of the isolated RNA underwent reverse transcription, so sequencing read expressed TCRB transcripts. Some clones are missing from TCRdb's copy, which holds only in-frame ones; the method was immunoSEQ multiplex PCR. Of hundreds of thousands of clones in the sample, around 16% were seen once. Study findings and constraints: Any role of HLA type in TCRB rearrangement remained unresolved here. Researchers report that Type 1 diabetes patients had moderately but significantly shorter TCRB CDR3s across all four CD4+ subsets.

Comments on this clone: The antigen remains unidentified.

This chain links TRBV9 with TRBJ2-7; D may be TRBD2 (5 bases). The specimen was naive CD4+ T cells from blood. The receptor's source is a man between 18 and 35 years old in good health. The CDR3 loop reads CASSVAGPEGRHEQYF. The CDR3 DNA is TGTGCCAGCAGCGTAGCCGGGCCAGAGGGAAGACACGAGCAGTACTTC.